The 13 T cell receptor beta chains listed next were all sequenced from one sample in a study of T cell responses to AZD1222 COVID-19 vaccine. Profiled with immunoSEQ multiplex PCR; TCRdb holds only in-frame clones, not every one. The table has roughly 110,000 clones, around 90% seen once. The sequenced sample was peripheral blood, obtained 28 days after the second AZD1222 dose. All receptors derive from an adult who received the AZD1222 COVID-19 vaccine.

V and J are TRBV21-1 and TRBJ2-7; the DNA was not compared with TRBD1, the D call given in the table. TRBV21-1 is termed a pseudogene. The CDR3 is 12 residues long. The CDR3 region is CAGRTGTYEQYF. Here the CDR3 DNA reads TGTGCCGGGAGGACAGGGACTTACGAGCAGTACTTC.

The J gene is TRBJ1-4, the V gene TRBV9, with D unresolved. The germline V gene has CDR1 SGDLS and CDR2 YYNGEE. V was shortened by 0 bases and J by 0 bases, with 3 bases between the two germline ends. This CDR3 comprises 14 residues. DNA for the CDR3: TGTGCCAGCAGCGTAGATGCAACTAATGAAAAACTGTTTTTT. It encodes CASSVDATNEKLFF.

This chain links TRBV12-3 or TRBV12-4 with TRBJ1-2; TRBD1 matches at 9 bases. Losses at the gene ends were 0 bases for V and 14 bases for J; bases not matched to a gene: 1. The CDR3 is made up of 11 amino acids. CDR3 region: CASSLATGGTF. DNA of the CDR3: TGTGCCAGCAGTTTAGCGACAGGGGGGACCTTC.

This chain connects TRBV4-1 to TRBJ1-5; D is ambiguous. Germline values: CDR1 MGHRA, CDR2 YSYEKL. The CDR3 extends over 14 amino acids. Trimming pared 0 bases from V and 3 bases from J, leaving 6 bases between. The CDR3 reads CASSQDRYNQPQHF. Written as DNA, the CDR3 is TGCGCCAGCAGCCAAGATCGGTACAATCAGCCCCAGCATTTT.

CDR3 bases: TGCGCCAGCAGCCAAGGGGATAGCAATCAGCCCCAGCATTTT. As protein: CASSQGDSNQPQHF. The chain is built from TRBV4-1 and TRBJ1-5; D gene ambiguous. This CDR3 region has 14 residues. Germline V gene sequence: CDR1 MGHRA, CDR2 YSYEKL. V lost 1 base to trimming and J lost 0 bases, with 4 bases between them.

This rearrangement joins TRBV18 to TRBJ1-2, with 11 bases aligning to TRBD1. The germline gives CDR1 KGHSH, CDR2 LQKENI. Trimming took 6 bases from V and 4 from J; bases not matched to a gene: 10. The CDR3 contains 16 residues. The CDR3 sequence is CASSEDRGQGAYGYTF. The CDR3 DNA follows: TGTGCCAGCTCGGAGGACAGGGGGCAGGGGGCCTATGGCTACACCTTC.

This clone occurred a few times. V usage is TRBV19 and J usage is TRBJ1-6; a possible D gene is TRBD1 (5 bases). Trimming removed 0 bases from V and 10 bases from J, with 7 bases in between. This CDR3 has 13 amino acids. From germline, CDR1 is LNHDA and CDR2 SQIVND (reference sequence). The CDR3 DNA follows: TGTGCCAGTAGTATAGACAGGACATCACCCCTCCACTTT. This codes for CASSIDRTSPLHF.

The rearrangement joins TRBV5-6 to TRBJ2-7; TRBD1 matches 7 bases. Germline-derived CDR1 and CDR2 are SGHDT and YYEEEE. The trim removed 1 base at V and 1 base at J, leaving 2 bases unmatched. This CDR3 has 14 amino acids. The CDR3 loop reads CASSLTGASYEQYF. The CDR3 coding sequence is TGTGCCAGCAGCTTGACAGGGGCATCCTACGAGCAGTACTTC.

The V and J genes are TRBV28 and TRBJ1-5; 8 bases agree with TRBD1. The CDR3 is 15 amino acids. The V and J ends lost 2 bases and 6 bases, in that order; junction bases with no gene match: 6. Germline V gives CDR1 MDHEN, CDR2 SYDVKM. The CDR3: CASSLRQGASQPQHF. In nucleotides, the CDR3 is TGTGCCAGCAGTTTAAGGCAGGGGGCGAGTCAGCCCCAGCATTTT.

In its sample, this clone was seen once. The chain is built from TRBV10-2 and TRBJ2-7; 9 bases are shared with TRBD2. CDR1 is WSHSY and CDR2 is SAAADI in the germline V gene. V gave up 6 bases and J gave up 2 bases; unmatched junction bases: 5. CDR3 length: 14 amino acids. CDR3: CASRRAGGPYEQYF. CDR3 nucleotide sequence: TGCGCCAGCAGGAGGGCGGGGGGGCCCTACGAGCAGTACTTC.

The CDR3 protein is CASSVRSRGADTQYF. CDR3 sequence (DNA): TGTGCCAGCAGCGTAAGGTCCCGGGGAGCAGATACGCAGTATTTT. This sequence joins TRBV9 and TRBJ2-3; perhaps TRBD2 as D (5 bases). CDR3 length: 15 residues. The V gene's germline CDR1 is SGDLS and CDR2 YYNGEE. Trimming removed 1 base at V and 4 bases at J, with 13 bases between.

This rearrangement joins TRBV27 to TRBJ2-1; TRBD1 matches 9 bases. This CDR3 comprises 17 residues. After removal of 5 bases from V and 6 bases from J, the junction contained 14 bases not matched to a gene. CDR1 and CDR2 from the germline V gene are MNHEY and SMNVEV (reference sequence). In DNA, the CDR3 is TGTGCCAGCAGTGCGTACTCCGGGACAGGGTTGTTCAATGAGCAGTTCTTC. This gives the protein CASSAYSGTGLFNEQFF.

This clone has just a few counts. The V and J genes are TRBV9 and TRBJ1-4; no clear D gene. Trimming shortened V by 0 bases and J by 0 bases, and 6 bases separated the two germline ends. The CDR3 totals 15 residues. Germline CDR1 SGDLS, CDR2 YYNGEE. The CDR3 region is CASSVAGATNEKLFF. CDR3 sequence (DNA): TGTGCCAGCAGCGTAGCTGGGGCAACTAATGAAAAACTGTTTTTT.